This T cell receptor beta chain originates from a study of patients and donors after allogeneic stem cell transplantation (dated by TCRdb to the early 2020s). As for this clonotype: The clone's antigen remains unknown. No base-level quality is on record; no much larger clone is a single base apart.

From a lookup of the germline V gene (reference sequence), CDR1 and CDR2 are DFQATT and SNEGSKA. Deletion took 6 bases off V and 6 bases off J, with a span of 11 bases between the germline ends. Inclusive of the bounding cysteine and phenylalanine, the CDR3 is 12 residues long. The read is trimmed to its CDR3 DNA, 36 bases read in frame from base 1. Libraries came from RT-PCR. These reads were obtained on a NextSeq 550. TCRdb took the public reads, trimmed them with fastp at Q25, ran MiXCR for clone calling and kept in-frame beta chains. For every CDR3 protein sequence, its rows merge into one entry that carries the most common genes and DNA. The sample data list around 150,000 distinct CDR3 sequences, and about 36% of these were observed just once. The top ten clonotypes cover 50% to 65% of the sample.

Recombination joined TRBV20-1 with TRBJ2-2; a weak D assignment points to TRBD2 (5 bases agree). Specimen: blood, either unsorted or a sorted T cell fraction (not recorded which). The receptor was isolated from a human donor who was either an allogeneic HSCT recipient or a stem cell or donor lymphocyte infusion donor (not recorded which). It is not recorded whose cells these are; they may come from a transplant donor. The DNA reads TGCAGTGCGGACGAGGGTCCCGGGGAGCTGTTTTTT. This encodes CSADEGPGELFF.